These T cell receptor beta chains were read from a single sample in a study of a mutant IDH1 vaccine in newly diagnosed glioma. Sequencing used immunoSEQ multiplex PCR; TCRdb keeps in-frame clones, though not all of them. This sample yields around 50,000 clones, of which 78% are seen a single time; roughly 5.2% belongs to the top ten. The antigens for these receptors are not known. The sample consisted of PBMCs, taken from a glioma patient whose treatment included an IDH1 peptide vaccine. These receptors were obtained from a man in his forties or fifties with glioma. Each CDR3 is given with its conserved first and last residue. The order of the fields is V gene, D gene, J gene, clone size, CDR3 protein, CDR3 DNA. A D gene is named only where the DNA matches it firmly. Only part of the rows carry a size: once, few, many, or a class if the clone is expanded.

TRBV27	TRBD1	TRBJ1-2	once	CASSPLPQGARDYGYTF	TGTGCCAGCAGTCCATTACCACAGGGGGCGCGGGACTATGGCTACACCTTC
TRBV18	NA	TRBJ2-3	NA	CASSPRDSTDTQYF	TGTGCCAGCTCACCCCGGGACTCCACAGATACGCAGTATTTT
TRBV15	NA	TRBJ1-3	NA	CATSRSGFTSGNAIYF	TGTGCCACCAGCAGGTCAGGATTTACCTCTGGAAACGCCATATATTTT
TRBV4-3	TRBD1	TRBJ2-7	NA	CASSRGQFYEQYF	TGCGCCAGCAGCAGGGGACAGTTCTACGAGCAGTACTTC
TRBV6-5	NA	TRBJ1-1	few	CASSPGDNTEAFF	TGTGCCAGCAGTCCGGGAGACAACACTGAAGCTTTCTTT
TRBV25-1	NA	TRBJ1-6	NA	CASRGREGSPLHF	TGTGCCAGCAGGGGGCGAGAAGGCTCACCCCTCCACTTT
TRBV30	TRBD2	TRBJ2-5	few	CAWTLAGGRKETQYF	TGTGCCTGGACACTAGCGGGGGGCCGCAAAGAGACCCAGTACTTC
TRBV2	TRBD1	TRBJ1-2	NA	CASRRGTDYGYTF	TGTGCCAGCAGGAGGGGGACAGACTATGGCTACACCTTC
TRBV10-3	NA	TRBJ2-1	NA	CAISEKVSYNEQFF	TGTGCCATCAGTGAAAAAGTATCCTACAATGAGCAGTTCTTC
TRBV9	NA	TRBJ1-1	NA	CASSVGGTTEAFF	TGTGCCAGCAGCGTTGGGGGGACGACTGAAGCTTTCTTT
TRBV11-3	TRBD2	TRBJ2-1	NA	CASSFDGSGNEQFF	TGTGCCAGCAGCTTTGATGGTAGCGGGAATGAGCAGTTCTTC
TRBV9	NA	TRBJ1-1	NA	CASSSRAVNTEAFF	TGTGCCAGCAGCTCCCGAGCGGTGAACACTGAAGCTTTCTTT
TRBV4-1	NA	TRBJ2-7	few	CASSQVGQAPEQYF	TGCGCCAGCAGCCAAGTTGGGCAAGCTCCCGAGCAGTACTTC
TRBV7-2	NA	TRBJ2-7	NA	CASSLGRRNPSYEQYF	TGTGCCAGCAGCTTAGGTCGCAGGAATCCCTCCTACGAGCAGTACTTC
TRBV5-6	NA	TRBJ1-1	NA	CASSSDSITEAFF	TGTGCCAGCAGCTCGGACAGTATCACTGAAGCTTTCTTT
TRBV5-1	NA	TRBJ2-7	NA	CASSLGRTSYEQYF	TGCGCCAGCAGCCTGGGACGTACCTCCTACGAGCAGTACTTC